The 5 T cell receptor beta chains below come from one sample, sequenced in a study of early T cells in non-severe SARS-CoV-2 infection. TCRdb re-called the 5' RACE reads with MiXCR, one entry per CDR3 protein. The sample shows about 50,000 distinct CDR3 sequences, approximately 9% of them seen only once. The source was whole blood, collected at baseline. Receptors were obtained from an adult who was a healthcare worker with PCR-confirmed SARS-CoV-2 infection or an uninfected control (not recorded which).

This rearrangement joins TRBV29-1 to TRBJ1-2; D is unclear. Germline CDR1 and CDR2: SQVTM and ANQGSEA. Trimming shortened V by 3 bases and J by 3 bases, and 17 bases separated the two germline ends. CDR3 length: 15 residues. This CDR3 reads CSVDPGSGRHYGYTF. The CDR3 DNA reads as TGCAGCGTTGATCCCGGTAGCGGACGACACTATGGCTACACCTTC.

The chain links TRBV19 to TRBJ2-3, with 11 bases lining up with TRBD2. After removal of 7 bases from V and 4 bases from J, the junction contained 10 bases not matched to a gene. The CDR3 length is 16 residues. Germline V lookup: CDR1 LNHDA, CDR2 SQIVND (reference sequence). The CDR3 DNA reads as TGTGCCAGTAAGGCTAGCGGGGGGTTCTATCCAGATACGCAGTATTTT. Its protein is CASKASGGFYPDTQYF.

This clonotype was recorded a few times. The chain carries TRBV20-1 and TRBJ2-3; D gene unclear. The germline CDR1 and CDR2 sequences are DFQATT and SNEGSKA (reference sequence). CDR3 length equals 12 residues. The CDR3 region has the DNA TGCAGCGAGAGATTATCGCAAGATACGCAGTATTTT. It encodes CSERLSQDTQYF.

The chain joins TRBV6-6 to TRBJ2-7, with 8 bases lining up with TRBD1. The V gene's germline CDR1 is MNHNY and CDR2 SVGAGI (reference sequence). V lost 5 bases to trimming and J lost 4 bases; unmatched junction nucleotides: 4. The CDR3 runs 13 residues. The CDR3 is CASSDRGGYEQYF. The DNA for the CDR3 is TGTGCCAGCAGTGACAGGGGAGGATACGAGCAGTACTTC.

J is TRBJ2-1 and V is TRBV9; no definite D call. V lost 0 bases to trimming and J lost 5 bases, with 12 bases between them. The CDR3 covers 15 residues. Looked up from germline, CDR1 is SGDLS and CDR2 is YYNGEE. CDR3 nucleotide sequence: TGTGCCAGCAGCGTAGAAGTTGTTAACGACAATGAGCAGTTCTTC. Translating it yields CASSVEVVNDNEQFF.